This T cell receptor beta chain originates from a study of cytomegalovirus exposure and HLA in healthy donors. This clone was counted once. The CDR3 runs to 15 residues. V lost 0 bases, J lost 7 bases, and 13 bases lay in between. The germline gives CDR1 MNHEY, CDR2 SVGAGI. PCR employed 60 Vbeta and 13 Jbeta primers. The data were produced by immunoSEQ multiplex PCR, yet TCRdb's version contains in-frame clones alone and is incomplete. The repertoire holds 90,000 or so clones, with roughly 80% as singletons. The sample comprised PBMCs. The receptor was derived from a man younger than 40 in good health and CMV-seropositive. This sequence joins TRBV6-5 and TRBJ1-5; weak D call: TRBD1 (6 bases). For the CDR3, the DNA is TGTGCCAGCAGTTACTCGGGCAGTCAGGGGCAGCCCCAGCATTTT. Residues: CASSYSGSQGQPQHF.